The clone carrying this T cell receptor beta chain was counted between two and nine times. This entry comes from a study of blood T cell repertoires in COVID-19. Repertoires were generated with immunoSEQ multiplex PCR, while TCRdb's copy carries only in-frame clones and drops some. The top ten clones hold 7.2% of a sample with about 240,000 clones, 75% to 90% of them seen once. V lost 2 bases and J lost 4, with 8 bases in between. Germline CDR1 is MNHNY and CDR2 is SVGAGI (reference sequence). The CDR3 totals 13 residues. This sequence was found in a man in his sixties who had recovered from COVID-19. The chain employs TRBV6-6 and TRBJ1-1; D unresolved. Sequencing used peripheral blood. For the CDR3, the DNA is TGTGCCAGCAGTTACCTGGGAGGCACTGAAGCTTTCTTT. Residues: CASSYLGGTEAFF.